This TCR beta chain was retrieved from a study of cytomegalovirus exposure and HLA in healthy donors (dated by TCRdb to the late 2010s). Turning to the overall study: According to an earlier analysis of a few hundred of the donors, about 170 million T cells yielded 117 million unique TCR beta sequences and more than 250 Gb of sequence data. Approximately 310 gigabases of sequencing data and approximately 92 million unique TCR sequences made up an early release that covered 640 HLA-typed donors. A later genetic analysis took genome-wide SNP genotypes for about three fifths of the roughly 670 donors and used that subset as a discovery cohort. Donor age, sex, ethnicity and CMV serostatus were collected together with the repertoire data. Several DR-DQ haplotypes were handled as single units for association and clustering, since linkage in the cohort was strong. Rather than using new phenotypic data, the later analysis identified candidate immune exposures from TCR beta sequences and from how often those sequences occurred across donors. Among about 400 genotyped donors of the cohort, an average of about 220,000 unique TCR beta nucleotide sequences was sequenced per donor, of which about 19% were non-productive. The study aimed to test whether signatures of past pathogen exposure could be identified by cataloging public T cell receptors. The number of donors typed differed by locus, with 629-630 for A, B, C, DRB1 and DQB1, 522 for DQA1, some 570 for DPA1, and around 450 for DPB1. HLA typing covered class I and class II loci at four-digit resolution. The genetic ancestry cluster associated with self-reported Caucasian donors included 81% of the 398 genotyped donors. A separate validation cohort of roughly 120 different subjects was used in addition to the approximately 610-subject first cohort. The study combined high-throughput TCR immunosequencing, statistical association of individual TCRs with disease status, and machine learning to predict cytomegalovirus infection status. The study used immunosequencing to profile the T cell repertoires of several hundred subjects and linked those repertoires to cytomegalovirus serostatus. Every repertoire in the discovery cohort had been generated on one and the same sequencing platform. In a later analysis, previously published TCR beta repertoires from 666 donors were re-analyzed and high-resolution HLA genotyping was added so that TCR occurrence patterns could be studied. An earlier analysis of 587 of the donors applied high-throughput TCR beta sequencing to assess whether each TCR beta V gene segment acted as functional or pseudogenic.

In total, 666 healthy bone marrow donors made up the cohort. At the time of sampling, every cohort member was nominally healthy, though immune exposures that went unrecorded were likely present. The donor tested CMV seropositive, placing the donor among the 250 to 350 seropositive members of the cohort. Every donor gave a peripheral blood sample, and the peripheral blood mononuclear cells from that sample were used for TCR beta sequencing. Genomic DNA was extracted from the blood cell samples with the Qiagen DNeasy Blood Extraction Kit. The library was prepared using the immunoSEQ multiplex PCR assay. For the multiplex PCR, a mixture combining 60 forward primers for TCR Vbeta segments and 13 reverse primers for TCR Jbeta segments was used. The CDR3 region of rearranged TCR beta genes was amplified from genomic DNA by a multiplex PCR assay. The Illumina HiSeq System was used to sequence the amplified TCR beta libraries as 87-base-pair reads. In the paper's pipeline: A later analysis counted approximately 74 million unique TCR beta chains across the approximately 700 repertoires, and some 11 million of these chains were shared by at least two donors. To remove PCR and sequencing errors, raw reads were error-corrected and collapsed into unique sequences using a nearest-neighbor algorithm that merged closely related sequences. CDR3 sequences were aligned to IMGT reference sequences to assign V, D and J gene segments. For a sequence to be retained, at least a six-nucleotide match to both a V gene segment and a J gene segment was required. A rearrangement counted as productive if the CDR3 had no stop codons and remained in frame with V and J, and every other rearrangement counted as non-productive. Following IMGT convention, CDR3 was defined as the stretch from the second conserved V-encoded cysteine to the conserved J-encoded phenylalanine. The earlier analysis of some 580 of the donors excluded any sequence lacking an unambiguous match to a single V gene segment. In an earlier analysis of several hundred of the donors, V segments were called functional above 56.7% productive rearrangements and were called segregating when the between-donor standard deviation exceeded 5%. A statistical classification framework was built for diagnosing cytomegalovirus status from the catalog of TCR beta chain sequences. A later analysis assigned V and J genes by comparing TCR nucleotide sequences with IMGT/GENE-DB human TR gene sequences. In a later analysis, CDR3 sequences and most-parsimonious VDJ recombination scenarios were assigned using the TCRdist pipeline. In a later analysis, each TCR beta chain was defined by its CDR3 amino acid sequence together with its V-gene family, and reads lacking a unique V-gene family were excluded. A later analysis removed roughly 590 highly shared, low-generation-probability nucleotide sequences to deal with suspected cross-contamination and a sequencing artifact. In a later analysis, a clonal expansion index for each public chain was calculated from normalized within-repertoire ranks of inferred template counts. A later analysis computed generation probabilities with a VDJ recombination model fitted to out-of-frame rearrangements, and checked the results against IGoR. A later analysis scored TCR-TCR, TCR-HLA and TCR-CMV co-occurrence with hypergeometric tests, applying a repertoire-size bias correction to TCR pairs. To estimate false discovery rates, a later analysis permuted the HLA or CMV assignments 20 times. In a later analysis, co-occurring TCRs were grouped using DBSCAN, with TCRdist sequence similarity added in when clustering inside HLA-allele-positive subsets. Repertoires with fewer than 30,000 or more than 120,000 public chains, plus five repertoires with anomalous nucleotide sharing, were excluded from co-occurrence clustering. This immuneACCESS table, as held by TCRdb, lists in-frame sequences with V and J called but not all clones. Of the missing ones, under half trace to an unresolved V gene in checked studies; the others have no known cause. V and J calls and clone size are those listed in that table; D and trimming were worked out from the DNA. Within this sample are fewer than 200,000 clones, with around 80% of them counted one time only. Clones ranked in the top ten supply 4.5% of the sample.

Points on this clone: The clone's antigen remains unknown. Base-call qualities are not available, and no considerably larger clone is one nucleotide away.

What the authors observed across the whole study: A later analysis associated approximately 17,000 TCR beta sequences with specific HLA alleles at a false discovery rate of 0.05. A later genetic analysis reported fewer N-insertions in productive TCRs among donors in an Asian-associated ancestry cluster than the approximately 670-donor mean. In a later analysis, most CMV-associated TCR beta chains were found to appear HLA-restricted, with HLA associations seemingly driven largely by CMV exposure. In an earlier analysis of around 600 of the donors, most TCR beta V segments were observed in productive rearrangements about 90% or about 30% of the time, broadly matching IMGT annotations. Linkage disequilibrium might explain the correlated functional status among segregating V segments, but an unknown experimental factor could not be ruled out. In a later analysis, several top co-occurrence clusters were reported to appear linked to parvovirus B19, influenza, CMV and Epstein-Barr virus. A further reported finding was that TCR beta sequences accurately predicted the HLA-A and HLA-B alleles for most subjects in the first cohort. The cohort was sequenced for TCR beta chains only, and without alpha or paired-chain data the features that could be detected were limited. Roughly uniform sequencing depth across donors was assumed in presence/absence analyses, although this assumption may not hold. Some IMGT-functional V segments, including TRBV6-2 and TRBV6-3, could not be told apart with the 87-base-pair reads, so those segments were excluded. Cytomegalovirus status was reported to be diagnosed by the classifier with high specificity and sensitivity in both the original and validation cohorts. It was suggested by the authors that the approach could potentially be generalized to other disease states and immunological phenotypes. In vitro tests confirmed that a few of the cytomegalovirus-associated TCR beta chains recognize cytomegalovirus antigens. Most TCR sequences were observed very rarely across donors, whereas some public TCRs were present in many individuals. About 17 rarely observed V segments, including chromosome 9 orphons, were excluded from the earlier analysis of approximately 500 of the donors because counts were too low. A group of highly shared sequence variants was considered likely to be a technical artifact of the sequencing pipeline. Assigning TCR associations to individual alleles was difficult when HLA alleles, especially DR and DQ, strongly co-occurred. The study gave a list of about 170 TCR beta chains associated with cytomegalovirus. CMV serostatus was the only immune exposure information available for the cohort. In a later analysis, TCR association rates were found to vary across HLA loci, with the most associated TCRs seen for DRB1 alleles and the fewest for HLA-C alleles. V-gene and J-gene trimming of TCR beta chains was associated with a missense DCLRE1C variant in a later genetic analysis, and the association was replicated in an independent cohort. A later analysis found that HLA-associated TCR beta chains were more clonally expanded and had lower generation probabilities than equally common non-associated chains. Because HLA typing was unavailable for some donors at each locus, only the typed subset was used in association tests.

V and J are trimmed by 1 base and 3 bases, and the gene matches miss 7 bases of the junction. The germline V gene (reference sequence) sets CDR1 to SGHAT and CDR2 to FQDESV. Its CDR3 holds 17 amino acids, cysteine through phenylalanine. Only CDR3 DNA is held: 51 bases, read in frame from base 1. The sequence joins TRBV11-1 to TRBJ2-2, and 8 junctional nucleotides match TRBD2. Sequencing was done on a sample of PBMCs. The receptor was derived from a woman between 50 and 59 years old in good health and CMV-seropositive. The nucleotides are TGTGCCAGCAGCTTAGAACCGACTAGCGTACACACCGGGGAGCTGTTTTTT. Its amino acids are CASSLEPTSVHTGELFF. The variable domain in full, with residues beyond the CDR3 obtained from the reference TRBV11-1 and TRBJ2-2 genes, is EAEVAQSPRYKITEKSQAVAFWCDPISGHATLYWYRQILGQGPELLVQFQDESVVDDSQLPKDRFSAERLKGVDSTLKIQPAELGDSAMYLCASSLEPTSVHTGELFFGEGSRLTVL.